This T cell receptor beta chain was captured in a study of tumor-infiltrating lymphocytes in localized non-small cell lung cancer. In the study overall: Each patient gave resected tumor and non-adjacent uninvolved lung tissue. Study-wide points: IM1 and IM2 tumors showed no difference in T-cell fraction. Tumor T-cell fraction was not associated with recurrence-free survival. Available tissue quantity limited TCR sequencing to a patient subset.

Trimming pared 2 bases from V and 2 bases from J, leaving 14 bases between. This CDR3 has 15 amino acids. Germline V gene sequence: CDR1 SGHDT, CDR2 YYEEEE. A remark on this clone: What it binds is not known.

The repertoire was sequenced with immunoSEQ multiplex PCR; TCRdb's copy has only in-frame clones and lacks some. The data contain fewer than 20,000 clones, 70% to 75% of them singletons. The source material was lung tumor tissue. This chain connects TRBV5-6 to TRBJ2-7; D is possibly TRBD2 (7 bases). The receptor's source is a human donor with non-small cell lung cancer. The CDR3, as DNA: TGTGCCAGCAGCTTAGGGGGAGGGAGGCCCTACGAGCAGTACTTC. It yields the protein CASSLGGGRPYEQYF.